This T cell receptor (beta chain) was profiled in a study of OX40 agonist ivuxolimab in advanced cancers. The wider study: Prior checkpoint blockade (anti-PD-1, anti-PD-L1 or anti-CTLA-4) was permitted; approximately 44% had it.

Findings and caveats of the study: Clonal expansion was seen in CD4+ and CD8+ blood T cells by week 6 at 0.1 to 3.0 mg/kg.

Regarding this clone: The antigen is undetermined.

CDR3 size: 15 residues. CDR1 is SEHNR and CDR2 is FQNEAQ in the germline V gene (reference sequence). The junction had 7 bases not matched to a gene; V was cut back by 4 bases and J by 3 bases. The table came from immunoSEQ multiplex PCR; TCRdb's copy has only in-frame clones and leaves some out. The sample includes just under 80,000 clones, 70% to 90% of them seen just once. Source: CD4+ or CD8+ T cells sorted from blood, taken in a trial of the OX40 agonist ivuxolimab. The chain uses TRBV7-9 and TRBJ1-1; 8 nucleotides line up with TRBD1. The TCR sequence derives from an adult with an advanced solid tumor such as melanoma, head and neck, liver or kidney cancer. CDR3 amino acids: CASSSRQGRHTEAFF. The CDR3 DNA sequence: TGTGCCAGCAGCTCTAGACAGGGGAGGCACACTGAAGCTTTCTTT.